Listed here are 3 T cell receptor beta chains from one sample, sequenced in a study of T cell responses to AZD1222 COVID-19 vaccine. Some clones are missing from TCRdb's copy, which holds only in-frame ones; the method was immunoSEQ multiplex PCR. The repertoire holds 100,000 to 150,000 clones, with roughly 89% as singletons. The starting material was peripheral blood, obtained on day 0 of MenACWY control vaccination. These receptors were collected from an adult in good health.

This clone has just one count. This chain links TRBV5-1 with TRBJ1-1; D is undetermined. Deletions cut 6 bases from V and 1 base from J, with 16 bases between. The CDR3 consists of 15 residues. Germline CDR1 is SGHRS and CDR2 is YFSETQ. CDR3 sequence (DNA): TGCGCCAGCAAAACCCTAACGAAGGGGAACACTGAAGCTTTCTTT. Translating gives CASKTLTKGNTEAFF.

The chain uses TRBV19 and TRBJ2-5; 9 nucleotides line up with TRBD1. Germline trimming cut 10 bases from V and 3 bases from J; bases unmatched to any gene: 12. This CDR3 is 15 amino acids long. CDR1 is LNHDA, CDR2 SQIVND, per germline (reference sequence). CDR3 nucleotides: TGTGCCACCCGCCGGACCGGGACAGGGAAAGAGACCCAGTACTTC. It specifies CATRRTGTGKETQYF.

The gene calls are TRBV29-1 and TRBJ2-7; D possibly matches TRBD1 or TRBD2 (6 bases each). V dropped 6 bases and J dropped 6 bases, with 18 bases sitting between them. Per germline, CDR1 SQVTM and CDR2 ANQGSEA. CDR3 length: 13 amino acids. The CDR3 sequence is CSVRLGGGGEQYF. In DNA form, the CDR3 reads TGCAGCGTCCGACTAGGAGGGGGAGGCGAGCAGTACTTC.